This is a list of T cell receptor beta chains from one sample in a study of blood T cell repertoires in COVID-19. Here immunoSEQ multiplex PCR was the method, and the copy in TCRdb shows in-frame clones only, minus some. This sample has 360,000 or so clones, with over 85% found just once. The source material was peripheral blood. The receptor set was obtained from a woman aged 60-75 years with COVID-19, enrolled during active disease. The CDR3 runs from the conserved cysteine through the conserved F or W. D genes are given only for firm matches. Part of the rows lack a size; the others show once, few, many or a class for expanded clones.

len,d_gene,abundance,v_gene,j_gene,CDR3aa,CDR3nt
14,-,-,TRBV5-1,TRBJ1-2,CASSLATDNYGYTF,TGCGCCAGCAGCTTGGCGACAGACAACTATGGCTACACCTTC
14,TRBD2,-,TRBV19,TRBJ2-5,CASSGGGLGETQYF,TGTGCCAGTAGCGGCGGGGGGCTGGGGGAGACCCAGTACTTC
15,TRBD1,once,TRBV3-1/TRBV3-2,TRBJ1-2,CASSRPGQGVYGYTF,TGTGCCAGCAGCCGGCCGGGACAGGGGGTCTATGGCTACACCTTC
13,-,-,TRBV20-1,TRBJ2-2,CSASSTNTGELFF,TGCAGTGCTAGTTCAACGAACACCGGGGAGCTGTTTTTT
12,-,-,TRBV19,TRBJ2-5,CASSRAEETQYF,TGTGCCAGTAGTAGGGCTGAAGAGACCCAGTACTTC
16,TRBD2,-,TRBV6-2/TRBV6-3,TRBJ2-1,CASSDRGGGDWDAQFF,TGTGCCAGCAGTGATCGGGGCGGGGGAGATTGGGATGCTCAGTTCTTC
17,TRBD1,-,TRBV18,TRBJ2-2,CASTLLPGQGPSGELFF,TGTGCCAGCACGCTGTTGCCGGGACAGGGGCCCTCCGGGGAGCTGTTTTTT
13,-,-,TRBV6-7,TRBJ2-3,CAGKGQKTDTQYF,TGTGCCGGTAAGGGGCAGAAGACAGATACGCAGTATTTT
14,TRBD1,-,TRBV6-1,TRBJ2-7,CASSERGTGDKQYF,TGTGCCAGCAGTGAAAGGGGGACAGGGGATAAGCAGTACTTC
12,-,-,TRBV29-1,TRBJ1-5,CSVSSSNQPQHF,TGCAGCGTTTCCAGTAGCAATCAGCCCCAGCATTTT
16,TRBD1,-,TRBV5-7,TRBJ2-1,CASSCTGTGGIYEQFF,TGTGCCAGCAGCTGTACCGGGACAGGGGGCATCTATGAGCAGTTCTTC
15,TRBD1,-,TRBV5-3,TRBJ1-6,CARSTRTGRNSPLHF,TGTGCCAGAAGCACCCGGACAGGGAGGAATTCACCCCTCCACTTT
17,TRBD2,-,TRBV19,TRBJ2-5,CASSIVPSGGARETQYF,TGTGCCAGTAGTATAGTTCCTAGCGGGGGGGCCCGAGAGACCCAGTACTTC
16,TRBD1,-,TRBV15,TRBJ2-1,CATSSPIRGPYNEQFF,TGTGCCACCAGCAGTCCCATCAGGGGGCCCTACAATGAGCAGTTCTTC
13,-,-,TRBV5-1,TRBJ1-2,CASSLREDYGYTF,TGCGCCAGCAGCTTGAGGGAGGACTATGGCTACACCTTC
15,-,once,TRBV14,TRBJ2-7,CASSQFRAGAYEQYF,TGTGCCAGCAGCCAATTTCGTGCAGGGGCGTACGAGCAGTACTTC
13,-,few,TRBV6-5,TRBJ1-2,CASSYQGKGGYTF,TGTGCCAGCAGTTACCAGGGAAAAGGTGGCTACACCTTC
14,-,few,TRBV20-1,TRBJ1-1,CSASAVSVNTEAFF,TGCAGTGCTAGTGCCGTATCGGTTAACACTGAAGCTTTCTTT
16,TRBD1,-,TRBV30,TRBJ1-5,CAWSVLCQGVWQPQHF,TGTGCCTGGAGTGTACTATGTCAGGGGGTTTGGCAGCCCCAGCATTTT
13,-,-,TRBV7-2,TRBJ1-5,CASSLDRRQPQHF,TGTGCCAGCAGCTTAGACAGGCGTCAGCCCCAGCATTTT
18,-,-,TRBV7-9,TRBJ1-6,CASTPRSQGSSYNSPLHF,TGTGCCAGCACCCCGAGAAGCCAAGGGAGCTCCTATAATTCACCCCTCCACTTT
15,TRBD1,-,TRBV9,TRBJ2-3,CASSVVTGGRDTQYF,TGTGCCAGCAGCGTAGTAACAGGGGGGAGAGATACGCAGTATTTT
14,TRBD1,-,TRBV30,TRBJ1-5,CAWSVRTGSQPQHF,TGTGCCTGGAGTGTAAGGACAGGGAGTCAGCCCCAGCATTTT
16,TRBD2,-,TRBV7-9,TRBJ2-3,CASSLTGGSTTDTQYF,TGTGCCAGCAGCTTAACCGGGGGGTCTACAACAGATACGCAGTATTTT